Listed below are T cell receptor beta chains from one sample, sequenced in a study. TCRdb independently ran MiXCR on the 5' RACE reads; one entry per CDR3 protein. The data contain tens of thousands of distinct CDR3 sequences, about 30% of them singletons. The sample comprised tumor-infiltrating memory CD4+ T cells sorted from the breast tumor. These receptors were collected from a female donor with breast cancer. Both conserved end residues are trimmed from each CDR3. Fields, in order: clone size, J gene, V gene, CDR3 protein. The listing skips clone size in some rows; elsewhere it reads once, few, many or a size class.

clone_size: -
j_call: TRBJ2-7
v_call: TRBV20-1
cdr3_aa: SARVQTTYEQY

clone_size: -
j_call: TRBJ2-3
v_call: TRBV4-2
cdr3_aa: ASSHGVEGARDTQY

clone_size: -
j_call: TRBJ2-5
v_call: TRBV7-9
cdr3_aa: ASSFLAQETQY

clone_size: -
j_call: TRBJ2-1
v_call: TRBV29-1
cdr3_aa: SEIISGSGDEQF

clone_size: -
j_call: TRBJ2-5
v_call: TRBV29-1
cdr3_aa: SVQLQGALGETQY

clone_size: many
j_call: TRBJ1-2
v_call: TRBV4-1
cdr3_aa: ASSQAPGQGIYT

clone_size: -
j_call: TRBJ2-5
v_call: TRBV29-1
cdr3_aa: SAGLAGGSLFVETQY

clone_size: few
j_call: TRBJ1-5
v_call: TRBV7-2
cdr3_aa: ASSTGTRRNNQPQH

clone_size: -
j_call: TRBJ2-3
v_call: TRBV4-2
cdr3_aa: ASSQTLVSSDTQY

clone_size: -
j_call: TRBJ2-2
v_call: TRBV5-7
cdr3_aa: ATPPRGPDTGELF

clone_size: many
j_call: TRBJ2-3
v_call: TRBV11-1
cdr3_aa: ASSSGTGSGDTQY

clone_size: few
j_call: TRBJ1-1
v_call: TRBV14
cdr3_aa: ASSQMFYTEAF

clone_size: -
j_call: TRBJ1-3
v_call: TRBV9
cdr3_aa: ASSVDAGDSGNTIY

clone_size: many
j_call: TRBJ1-6
v_call: TRBV20-1
cdr3_aa: SARDAGLPDNSPLH

clone_size: -
j_call: TRBJ2-7
v_call: TRBV20-1
cdr3_aa: SASDVGSGYEQY

clone_size: many
j_call: TRBJ1-3
v_call: TRBV5-1
cdr3_aa: ASSLVGVSGNTIY

clone_size: -
j_call: TRBJ2-1
v_call: TRBV14
cdr3_aa: ASSQEVWEMANEQF

clone_size: -
j_call: TRBJ2-5
v_call: TRBV4-1
cdr3_aa: ASSQDRETQY

clone_size: -
j_call: TRBJ2-1
v_call: TRBV2
cdr3_aa: ASSLAGNNYNEQF

clone_size: many
j_call: TRBJ2-5
v_call: TRBV5-1
cdr3_aa: ASSSTGGRETQY

clone_size: once
j_call: -
v_call: TRBV12-3/TRBV12-4
cdr3_aa: ASSLDQGSTITDTQH

clone_size: many
j_call: TRBJ2-3
v_call: TRBV20-1
cdr3_aa: SASTDTQY

clone_size: few
j_call: TRBJ2-1
v_call: TRBV5-1
cdr3_aa: ASSSRTQTDYRDEQF

clone_size: -
j_call: TRBJ2-7
v_call: TRBV5-1
cdr3_aa: ASSWTGTSGGAGEQY

clone_size: -
j_call: TRBJ2-7
v_call: TRBV4-1
cdr3_aa: ASSQARGIYDQY

clone_size: -
j_call: TRBJ2-1
v_call: TRBV28
cdr3_aa: ASRGAGTGPYNEQF

clone_size: -
j_call: TRBJ2-3
v_call: TRBV7-2
cdr3_aa: ASSLKAGGDTQY

clone_size: few
j_call: TRBJ2-7
v_call: TRBV20-1
cdr3_aa: SARDLESNEQY

clone_size: few
j_call: TRBJ2-6
v_call: TRBV7-9
cdr3_aa: ASRGPRLETGANVLT

clone_size: few
j_call: TRBJ2-4
v_call: TRBV27
cdr3_aa: ASSSTLLPSTLAKNIQY